This T cell receptor (beta chain) came from a study of T cell repertoires in cytomegalovirus infection. TCRdb re-derived calls from the reads in MiXCR, one entry per CDR3 protein. The table has some 350,000 distinct CDR3 sequences, over 15% seen once; the top ten hold 8.5% to 10%. This clonotype has at least ten counts. Germline loops: CDR1 SGHVS, CDR2 FQNEAQ. CDR3 length: 16 amino acids. The ends lost 5 bases at V and 0 bases at J; junction bases unmatched: 9. This receptor was obtained from a human donor in good health (CMV status not recorded). Some clones in this sample may be carry-over from other donors' samples. V gene TRBV7-8 combines with J gene TRBJ1-2; 7 positions match TRBD1. The sample comprised PBMCs. The CDR3 DNA is TGTGCCAGCAGCCACCGGGACAGCCCAGCTAACTATGGCTACACCTTC. It specifies CASSHRDSPANYGYTF.